This paragraph reports one T cell receptor beta chain. Its antigen is still unknown. TCRdb reprocessed the reads with MiXCR, giving one entry per CDR3 protein. The table has around 900,000 distinct CDR3 sequences, approximately 30% seen once. The sample belongs to a study of T cell repertoires in cytomegalovirus infection. The wider study: Researchers turned to recently identified HLA-C-restricted CMV epitopes as well as well-studied HLA-B-restricted ones. Public signatures in TCR beta pointed to CMV infection and matching HLA type.

Germline V gene sequence: CDR1 SNHLY, CDR2 FYNNEI. V shed 8 bases and J shed 2 bases, with 10 bases lying between them. The CDR3 has 12 residues. Study observations and caveats: Carriers of CMV and the relevant HLA type were discriminated by public TCR beta frequency. Dominating the ex vivo response were HLA-C-restricted CMV-specific TCR beta clonotypes.

Sample: cultured CD8+ T cells from PBMCs, taken from culture after CMV antigen stimulation. The receptor's source is a human donor in good health (CMV status not recorded). Some clones in this sample may be carry-over from other donors' samples. The chain uses TRBV2 and TRBJ2-7; weak D call: TRBD1 (6 bases). CDR3 nucleotides: TGTGCCAGCGTGGACAGACCCTACGAGCAGTACTTC. This encodes CASVDRPYEQYF.